This is a list of T cell receptor beta chains from one sample in a study of PD-1 blockade in mismatch repair-deficient tumors. Measured with immunoSEQ multiplex PCR; TCRdb has only the in-frame clones, and not every one. Of around 52,000 clones detected, 65% to 85% appear once; the ten largest clones hold over 7.5%. The source material was peripheral blood, sampled roughly 21 weeks after starting pembrolizumab. The source of these receptors is an adult with mismatch repair-deficient cancer. CDR3s include the opening cysteine and the closing phenylalanine or tryptophan. A D gene is named only where the DNA matches it firmly. The size field is filled for only some rows; it gives once, few, many or a size class.

clone_size,d_call,v_call,j_call,cdr3_nt,cdr3_aa
few,NA,TRBV14,TRBJ2-7,TGTGCCAGCAGCCAACTTCGAGACGAGCAGTACTTC,CASSQLRDEQYF
NA,TRBD2,TRBV7-9,TRBJ2-7,TGTGCCAGCAGCTGGGACTCTAGCGGGCTCTACGAGCAGTACTTC,CASSWDSSGLYEQYF
NA,NA,TRBV7-8,TRBJ2-2,TGTGCCAGCAGCCCCCCCGTCACCGGGGAGCTGTTTTTT,CASSPPVTGELFF
NA,NA,TRBV28,TRBJ1-5,TGTGCCAGCAGACCCGCGGGGGTTAATCAGCCCCAGCATTTT,CASRPAGVNQPQHF
once,NA,TRBV7-9,TRBJ2-1,TGTGCCAGCAGCTTAGACAGCTACAATGAGCAGTTCTTC,CASSLDSYNEQFF
NA,TRBD2,TRBV7-2,TRBJ2-1,TGTGCCAGCAGCCGCGGGACTAGTAGAGAGCAGTTCTTC,CASSRGTSREQFF
NA,TRBD1,TRBV7-2,TRBJ2-7,TGTGCCAGCAGCTGGGACAGGGGGCGCGAGCAGTACTTC,CASSWDRGREQYF
NA,NA,TRBV29-1,TRBJ2-1,TGCAGCGTTGAAGGGAGGGGAGTGGGTTACAATGAGCAGTTCTTC,CSVEGRGVGYNEQFF
NA,TRBD1,TRBV7-2,TRBJ1-3,TGTGCCAGCAGTTCTCCTACAGGGGGCTCTGGAAACACCATATATTTT,CASSSPTGGSGNTIYF
NA,NA,TRBV7-9,TRBJ2-5,TGTGCCAGCAGCTTAGCCCGGGACACGGGGAGGGAGACCCAGTACTTC,CASSLARDTGRETQYF
NA,NA,TRBV7-2,TRBJ1-3,TGTGCCAGCAGCTTAGTATCCCAGGGAGGAAACACCATATATTTT,CASSLVSQGGNTIYF
NA,NA,TRBV5-1,TRBJ1-5,TGCGCCAGCAGCTTGGGGGGCGGGACTCAGCCCCAGCATTTT,CASSLGGGTQPQHF
NA,TRBD1,TRBV6-6,TRBJ1-1,TGTGCCAGCAGGTACCCCGGGACAGCTCCGAACACTGAAGCTTTCTTT,CASRYPGTAPNTEAFF
NA,NA,TRBV7-9,TRBJ1-2,TGTGCCAGCAGCTTTAGAGGGGTCGGGGTTGGCTATGGCTACACCTTC,CASSFRGVGVGYGYTF
NA,TRBD2,TRBV5-4,TRBJ2-3,TGTGCCAGCACCTACATAGCGGGAGGGGGCACAGATACGCAGTATTTT,CASTYIAGGGTDTQYF
NA,NA,TRBV7-3,TRBJ2-7,TGTGCCAGCAGCTTAAATAGCGGAGTCTACGAGCAGTACTTC,CASSLNSGVYEQYF
NA,TRBD2,TRBV29-1,TRBJ2-3,TGCAGCGTTGTTCCCCTCCCGCTAGCGGGAAGTGGGGATACGCAGTATTTT,CSVVPLPLAGSGDTQYF
few,TRBD2,TRBV29-1,TRBJ2-3,TGCAGCGTTGAGTACGGACTAGCGGGAGATACGCAGTATTTT,CSVEYGLAGDTQYF
NA,TRBD1,TRBV19,TRBJ2-6,TGTGCCAGTAGTACAGGGACAGCCGGGGCCAACGTCCTGACTTTC,CASSTGTAGANVLTF
NA,NA,TRBV4-2,TRBJ2-1,TGTGCCAGCAGCCCGAGAACGGGACTGGTCGTGGGTGAGCAGTTCTTC,CASSPRTGLVVGEQFF
NA,NA,TRBV6-1,TRBJ2-7,TGTAATACACTTGGGATCTCTTCCTACGAGCAGTACTTC,CNTLGISSYEQYF
NA,NA,TRBV5-6,TRBJ1-1,TGTGCCAGCAGTTGGACTGGTACTGAAGCTTTCTTT,CASSWTGTEAFF
NA,NA,TRBV11-2,TRBJ1-2,TGTGCCAGCAGCCGGGATAGCTATGGCTACACCTTC,CASSRDSYGYTF
NA,TRBD2,TRBV5-8,TRBJ2-1,TGTGCCAGCAGCTTTAGTCTAGCGGGGGTAAATGAGCAGTTCTTC,CASSFSLAGVNEQFF
NA,NA,TRBV7-9,TRBJ1-2,TGTGCCAGCAGCTTACCTCCAAGGGGGGGCCGTCACTATGGCTACACCTTC,CASSLPPRGGRHYGYTF
medium-sized,TRBD1,TRBV7-9,TRBJ1-2,TGTGCCAGCAGCTTACTCGAGACAGGGGCACTGGGCTATGGCTACACCTTC,CASSLLETGALGYGYTF